These T cell receptor beta chains were read from a single sample in a study of blood T cells in healthy people across ages. TCRdb re-analysed the 5' RACE reads in MiXCR, keeping a single row per CDR3 protein. This sample has about 570,000 distinct CDR3 sequences, with about 26% found just once. Specimen: blood. The receptors were gathered from a woman in her 70s in good health. Both conserved end residues are part of each CDR3.

V,CDR3
TRBV7-9,CASSLEGFTGELFF
TRBV11-2,CASSFAGTGPYEQFF
TRBV2,CASSDTAVNQPQHF
TRBV4-2,CASSHPPGQYNEKLFF
TRBV6-2/TRBV6-3,CASRRPRGNSGNTIYF
TRBV6-5,CASRRGGTNKETQYF
TRBV30,CAWSAVWGPDTDTQYF
TRBV5-1,CASSLVPEKDEQFF
TRBV30,CAWSVGPGGANNEQFF
TRBV14,CASTGEEGIHSPLHF
TRBV5-1,CASMDRGSANTGELFF
TRBV20-1,CSARQGLYTGELFF
TRBV5-1,CASRVEGTGELFF
TRBV10-3,CAISKQDGTQRETQYF
TRBV7-2,CASSSMHRGGNEKLFF
TRBV20-1,CSARAGNTEAFF
TRBV4-1,CASSQGWEGTASQDYEQYF
TRBV10-3,CAISDRDNKNTEAFF
TRBV4-1,CASSHGTNSYNEQFF
TRBV7-9,CAGSFVNGGTAFF
TRBV6-6,CASSPGQGSEQYF
TRBV18,CASSPLDSNTGELFF
TRBV2,CASTRRTAEETQYF
TRBV20-1,CSALVAYGYTF
TRBV7-3,CASNPRTGGNTDTQYF
TRBV5-4,CASSLRGLNTEAFF
TRBV6-5,CASTRANTGELFF
TRBV5-4,CASSWAGTGDYNEQFF
TRBV20-1,CSGNEQFF
TRBV16,CASSQAPSVVTEAFF
TRBV2,CASSERLDYGYTF
TRBV30,CASRDGNTGELFF
TRBV12-3/TRBV12-4,CASSITGGYNSPLHF
TRBV4-2,CASSQFALLAGETDTQYF
TRBV5-1,CASSLGSMASSSYNEQFF
TRBV7-2,CASSFRVGGAVDEQFF
TRBV10-3,CAISGPENRGFRTEAFF
TRBV5-1,CASSLEGGRNTEAFF
TRBV4-2,CASSQDRREGREQFF
TRBV10-3,CAISGSGAYEQYF
TRBV10-3,CAISDRGSEKLFF
TRBV7-2,CASSLLGGHYNEQFF
TRBV2,CASSEHGGAYQETQYF
TRBV20-1,CSATGGGTGELFF
TRBV11-3,CASSLGGPRRETQYF
TRBV20-1,CSARDQGEDTEAFF
TRBV10-3,CAIRADRRYYNEQFF
TRBV5-1,CASSQEASGADTQYF
TRBV6-2/TRBV6-3,CASRPGSVGQPQHF
TRBV7-2,CASSSSGGYSGGELFF
TRBV18,CASSPRQEIQETQYF
TRBV7-2,CASSLRTGGYEQYF
TRBV9,CASSVIAAGNNEQFF
TRBV5-1,CASSLRLAGGGVGLLQNEQFF
TRBV30,CAWTGGAGSPLHF
TRBV7-2,CASSYNARGEQFF
TRBV2,CASSEESTGRQFF
TRBV10-3,CAISESASGGAGEQFF
TRBV6-2/TRBV6-3,CASRATGVAKNIQYF
TRBV6-2/TRBV6-3,CASSYSDTEAFF